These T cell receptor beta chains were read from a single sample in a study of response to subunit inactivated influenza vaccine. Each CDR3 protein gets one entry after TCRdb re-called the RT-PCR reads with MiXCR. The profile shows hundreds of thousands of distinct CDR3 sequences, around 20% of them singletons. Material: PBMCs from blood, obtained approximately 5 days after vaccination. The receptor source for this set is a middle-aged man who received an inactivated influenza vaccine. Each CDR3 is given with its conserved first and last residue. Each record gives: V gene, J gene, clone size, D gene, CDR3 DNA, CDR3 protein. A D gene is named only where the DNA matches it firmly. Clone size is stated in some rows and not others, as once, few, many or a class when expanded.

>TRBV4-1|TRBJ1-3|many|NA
TGCGCCAGCAGCCAAGACGGTAACTCTGGAAACACCATATATTTT
CASSQDGNSGNTIYF
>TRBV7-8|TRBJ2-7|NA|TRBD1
TGTGCCAGCAGCTTAATTAGGACAGGGCTAACCTCCTACGAGCAGTACTTC
CASSLIRTGLTSYEQYF
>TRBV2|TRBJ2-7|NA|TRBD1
TGTGCCAGCACTGAATTTACAGGGGGCGAGCAGTACTTC
CASTEFTGGEQYF
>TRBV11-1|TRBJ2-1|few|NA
TGTGCCAGCAGCCGGTTACAGGTAGAGAGGGAGCAGTTCTTC
CASSRLQVEREQFF
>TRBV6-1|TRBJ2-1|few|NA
TGTGCCAGCAGTGTCCTACTTCCCTACAATGAGCAGTTCTTC
CASSVLLPYNEQFF
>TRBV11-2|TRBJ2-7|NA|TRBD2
TGTGCCAGCAGTCTACTGCGACTAGCGTGGTACGAGCAGTACTTC
CASSLLRLAWYEQYF
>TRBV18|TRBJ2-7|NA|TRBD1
TGTGCCAGCTCCCTGGGGGACAGCGAGCAGTACTTC
CASSLGDSEQYF
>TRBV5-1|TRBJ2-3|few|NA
TGCGCCAGCAGCTCCGGACAAGATTTCACAGATACGCAGTATTTT
CASSSGQDFTDTQYF
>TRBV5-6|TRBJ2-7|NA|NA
TGTGCCAGCAGCTTCTTCGGGGCCGGGTACGAGCAGTACTTC
CASSFFGAGYEQYF
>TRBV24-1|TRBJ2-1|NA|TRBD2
TGTGCCACCAGTGAAAATAGCGGGAGTTCAGGAAATGAGCAGTTCTTC
CATSENSGSSGNEQFF